This entry is about one T cell receptor (beta chain). Antigen: not known. Preparation of the TCRbeta library involved a method that used unique molecular identifiers. TCRdb reanalysed the PCR reads using MiXCR and keeps one entry per CDR3 protein. The profile covers about 120,000 distinct CDR3 sequences, with 10% appearing a single time and about 34% taken by the ten largest. This CDR3 is built from 15 residues. The V gene lost 4 bases and the J gene lost 0 bases, with 13 bases spanning the gap. From germline, CDR1 is SGHKS and CDR2 YYEKEE (reference sequence). This record belongs to a study of T-cell reconstitution after alpha-beta-depleted transplantation in children. Points from the study as a whole: At day 60, the high TCRbeta diversity found in some patients originated from recipient T cells and thymic progenitors that had survived. Roughly two months post-transplant, alpha-beta T cells reportedly originated from several hundred graft clones that had expanded.

The clonotype comes from a boy aged 2 to 10 with acute lymphoblastic leukemia, due to receive a stem cell transplant. Sequencing used PBMCs, obtained before TCRalphabeta/CD19-depleted stem cell transplant. The gene calls are TRBV5-5 and TRBJ1-1; D perhaps matches TRBD1 (5 bases). The CDR3 protein is CASSPWGGLNTEAFF. Here the CDR3 DNA reads TGTGCCAGCAGCCCTTGGGGGGGGTTGAACACTGAAGCTTTCTTT.